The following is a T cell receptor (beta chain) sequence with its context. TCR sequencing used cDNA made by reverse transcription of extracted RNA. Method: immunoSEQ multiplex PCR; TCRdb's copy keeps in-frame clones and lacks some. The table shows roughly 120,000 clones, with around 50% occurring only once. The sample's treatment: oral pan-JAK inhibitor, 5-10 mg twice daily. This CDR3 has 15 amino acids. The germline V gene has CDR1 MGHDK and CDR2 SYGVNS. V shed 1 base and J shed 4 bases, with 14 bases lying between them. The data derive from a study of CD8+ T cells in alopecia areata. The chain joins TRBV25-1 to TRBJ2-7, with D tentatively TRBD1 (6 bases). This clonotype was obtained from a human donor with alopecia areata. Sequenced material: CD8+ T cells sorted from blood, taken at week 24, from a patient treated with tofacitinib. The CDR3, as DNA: TGTGCCAGCAGTGAATCTGGAGACAGGTCTTACGAGCAGTACTTC. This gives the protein CASSESGDRSYEQYF.